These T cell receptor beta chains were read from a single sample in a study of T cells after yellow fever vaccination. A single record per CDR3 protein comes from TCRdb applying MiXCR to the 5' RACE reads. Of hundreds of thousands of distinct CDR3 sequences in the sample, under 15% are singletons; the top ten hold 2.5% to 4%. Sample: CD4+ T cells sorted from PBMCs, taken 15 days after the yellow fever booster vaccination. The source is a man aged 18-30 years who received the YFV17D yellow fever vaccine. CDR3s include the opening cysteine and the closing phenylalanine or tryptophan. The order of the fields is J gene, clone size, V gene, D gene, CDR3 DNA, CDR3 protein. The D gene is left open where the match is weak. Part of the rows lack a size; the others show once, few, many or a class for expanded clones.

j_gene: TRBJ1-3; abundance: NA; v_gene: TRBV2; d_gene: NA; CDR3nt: TGTGCCAGCAGAAGGACGGTCCGACAGGCATCTGGAAACACCATATATTTT; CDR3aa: CASRRTVRQASGNTIYF
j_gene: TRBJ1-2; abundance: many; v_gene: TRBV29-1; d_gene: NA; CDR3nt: TGCAGCGTCAGCCCGGGGGCTAACTATGGCTACACCTTC; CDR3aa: CSVSPGANYGYTF
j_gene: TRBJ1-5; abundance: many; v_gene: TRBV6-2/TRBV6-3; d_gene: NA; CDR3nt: TGTGCCAGCAGTTACGTGGGGGATCAGCCCCAGCATTTT; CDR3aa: CASSYVGDQPQHF
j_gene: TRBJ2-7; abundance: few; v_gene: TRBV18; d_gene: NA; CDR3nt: TGTGCCAGCTCACCACCATCCGGCGGGGCCGACGAGCAGTACTTC; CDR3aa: CASSPPSGGADEQYF
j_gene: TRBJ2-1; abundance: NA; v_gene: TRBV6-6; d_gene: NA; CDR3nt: TGTGCCAGCCAGGGATTCGGAACATCTGAGCAGTTCTTC; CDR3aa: CASQGFGTSEQFF
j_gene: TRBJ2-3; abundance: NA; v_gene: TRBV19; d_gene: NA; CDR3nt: TGTGCCACTAAACCGGCGGGCACAGATACGCAGTATTTT; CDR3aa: CATKPAGTDTQYF
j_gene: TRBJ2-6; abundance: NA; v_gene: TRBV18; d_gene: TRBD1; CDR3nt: TGTGCCAGCTCGGGACAGCTATCTGGGGCCAACGTCCTGACTTTC; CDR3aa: CASSGQLSGANVLTF
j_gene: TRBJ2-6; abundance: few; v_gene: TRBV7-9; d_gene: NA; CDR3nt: TGTGCCAGCAGCTTAGGTGCGACCGGGGCCAACGTCCTGACTTTC; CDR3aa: CASSLGATGANVLTF
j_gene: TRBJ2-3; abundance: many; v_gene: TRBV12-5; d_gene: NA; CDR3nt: TGTGCTAGTGGTCATAGCACAGATACGCAGTATTTT; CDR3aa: CASGHSTDTQYF
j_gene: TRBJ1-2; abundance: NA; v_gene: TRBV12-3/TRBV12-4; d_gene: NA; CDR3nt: TGTGCCAGCAGTTTAGTATCTCGGGCAGCTAACTATGGCTACACCTTC; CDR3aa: CASSLVSRAANYGYTF
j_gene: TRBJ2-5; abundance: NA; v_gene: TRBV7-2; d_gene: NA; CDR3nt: TGTGCCAGCAGCTCCCCGGGGGGCTATGAGACCCAGTACTTC; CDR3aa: CASSSPGGYETQYF
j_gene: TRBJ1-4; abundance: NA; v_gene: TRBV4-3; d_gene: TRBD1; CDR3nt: TGCGCCAGCAGTCAAAGAGGGGGCACTCATGAAAAACTGATTTTT; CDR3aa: CASSQRGGTHEKLIF
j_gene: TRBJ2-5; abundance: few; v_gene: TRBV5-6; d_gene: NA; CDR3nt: TGTGCCAGCAGCTTGGATCCCCCGAAAGAGACCCAGTACTTC; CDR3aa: CASSLDPPKETQYF
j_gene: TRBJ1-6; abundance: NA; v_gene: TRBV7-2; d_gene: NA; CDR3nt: TGTGCCAGCAGCTTAGCGAACAGACATAATTCACCCCTCCACTTT; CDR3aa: CASSLANRHNSPLHF
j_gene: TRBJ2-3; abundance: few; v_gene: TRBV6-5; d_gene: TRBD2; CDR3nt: TGTGCCAGCAGTTACTCGAAATTTGGCCTAGCGGGCCGCACAGATACGCAGTATTTT; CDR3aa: CASSYSKFGLAGRTDTQYF
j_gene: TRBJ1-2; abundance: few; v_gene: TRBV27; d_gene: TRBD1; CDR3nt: TGTGCCAGCAGACCTAGAACAGGGGGATATGGCTACACCTTC; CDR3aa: CASRPRTGGYGYTF